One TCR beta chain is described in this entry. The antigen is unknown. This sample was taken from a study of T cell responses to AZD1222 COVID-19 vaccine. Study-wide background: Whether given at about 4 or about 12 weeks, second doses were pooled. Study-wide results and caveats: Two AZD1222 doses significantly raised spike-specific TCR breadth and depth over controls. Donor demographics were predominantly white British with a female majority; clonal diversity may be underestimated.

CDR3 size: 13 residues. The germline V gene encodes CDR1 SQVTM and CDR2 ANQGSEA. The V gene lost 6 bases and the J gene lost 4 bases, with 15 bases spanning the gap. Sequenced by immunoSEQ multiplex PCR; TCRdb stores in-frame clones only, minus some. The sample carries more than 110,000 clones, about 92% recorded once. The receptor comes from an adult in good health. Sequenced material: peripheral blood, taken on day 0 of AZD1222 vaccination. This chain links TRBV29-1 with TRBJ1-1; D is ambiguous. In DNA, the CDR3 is TGCAGCGTGAGGACTTTCGAGGGCACTGAAGCTTTCTTT. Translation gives CSVRTFEGTEAFF. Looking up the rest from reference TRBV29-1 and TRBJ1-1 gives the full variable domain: SAVISQKPSRDICQRGTSLTIQCQVDSQVTMMFWYRQQPGQSLTLIATANQGSEATYESGFVIDKFPISRPNLTFSTLTVSNMSPEDSSIYLCSVRTFEGTEAFFGQGTRLTVV.